This TCR beta chain was documented in a study of CD8 T cells in Susac syndrome. The V gene's germline CDR1 is SEHNR and CDR2 FQNEAQ (reference sequence). CDR3 length: 14 amino acids. V gave up 1 base and J gave up 3 bases; unmatched junction bases: 1. Random hexamers were used to reverse transcribe an amount of roughly 0.45 to 1 ug RNA. TCRdb independently ran MiXCR on the immunoSEQ multiplex PCR reads; one entry per CDR3 protein. Of some 120,000 distinct CDR3 sequences in the sample, 94% are singletons; the top ten hold 0.095% to 0.1%. Sequencing of TCR beta was carried out in blood CD8+ and CD4+ T cells. The count of this clonotype is one.

This sequence originates from a human donor in good health. V and J are TRBV7-9 and TRBJ2-7; 9 bases align to TRBD2. Sequences were obtained from CD4+ T cells from PBMCs. The CDR3 DNA reads as TGTGCCAGCAGCTTAGTAGCGGGAGTCTACGAGCAGTACTTC. Residues: CASSLVAGVYEQYF.